The following is a TCR beta chain sequence with its context. Its specificity is unknown. Triplicate sorts of some 300,000 cells per CD8+ subset. Definition of naive CD8+ T cells rested on a CD45RO-CCR7+CD27+CD95- profile. This sample is drawn from a study of CXCR3-negative and CXCR3-positive naive CD8 T cells. Overall study: With about 1.5 +/- 0.3 million reads per library, the TRB reads numbered some 130 million in total. General study results and limits: CXCR3-expressing naive cells carried TRB CDR3s more hydrophobic than those of CXCR3-negative naive cells. It was found that naive subsets had comparable surface CD5, and TCR strength was inferred from TRB CDR3 properties.

Germline loops: CDR1 SGHRS, CDR2 YFSETQ. The CDR3 totals 15 residues. All TRB cDNA libraries came from 5' RACE performed with UMI labels. Reprocessing the 5' RACE reads, TCRdb reports a single entry for every CDR3 protein and omits DNA. Here the sample table reports 130,000 to 150,000 distinct CDR3 sequences. The sequenced sample consisted of naive CXCR3+ CD8+ T cells from blood. As to subset: CD45RO-CCR7+CD27+CD95- naive CD8+ T cells expressing CXCR3 (TNR3+). The sequence came from a human donor in good health. Some clones in this sample may be carry-over from other donors' samples. This rearrangement joins TRBV5-1 to TRBJ1-1; TCRdb gives TRBD1 as the D gene, but with no DNA this cannot be confirmed. This chain's CDR3 is CASRLTLGPAVEAFF.